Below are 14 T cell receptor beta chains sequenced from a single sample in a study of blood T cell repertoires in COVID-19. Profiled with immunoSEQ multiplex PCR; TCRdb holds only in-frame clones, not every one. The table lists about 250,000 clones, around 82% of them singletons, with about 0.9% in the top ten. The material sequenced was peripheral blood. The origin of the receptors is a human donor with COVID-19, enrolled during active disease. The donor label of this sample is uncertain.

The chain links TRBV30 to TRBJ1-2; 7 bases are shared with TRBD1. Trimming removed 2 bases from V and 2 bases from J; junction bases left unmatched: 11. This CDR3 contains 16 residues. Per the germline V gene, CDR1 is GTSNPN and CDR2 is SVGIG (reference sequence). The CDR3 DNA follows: TGTGCCTGGAGTCCCCTCCGGGACAGCCGCAACTATGGCTACACCTTC. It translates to CAWSPLRDSRNYGYTF.

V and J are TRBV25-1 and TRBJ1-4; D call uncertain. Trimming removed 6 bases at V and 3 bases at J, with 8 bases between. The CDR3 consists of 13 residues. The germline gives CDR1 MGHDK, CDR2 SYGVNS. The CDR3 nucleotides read TGTGCCAGCAGGGGGAGTTCTAATGAAAAACTGTTTTTT. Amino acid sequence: CASRGSSNEKLFF.

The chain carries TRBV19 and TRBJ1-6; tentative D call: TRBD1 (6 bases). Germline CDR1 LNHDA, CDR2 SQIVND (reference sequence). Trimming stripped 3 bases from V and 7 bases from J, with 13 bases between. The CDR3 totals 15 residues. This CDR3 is CASSIRGHPNSPLHF. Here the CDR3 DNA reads TGTGCCAGTAGTATCCGGGGACACCCCAATTCACCCCTCCACTTT.

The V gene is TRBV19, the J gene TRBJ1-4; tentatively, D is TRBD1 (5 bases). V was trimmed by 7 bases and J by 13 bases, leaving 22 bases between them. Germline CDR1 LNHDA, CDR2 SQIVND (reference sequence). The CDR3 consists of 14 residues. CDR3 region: CASTYSTGAYGLFF. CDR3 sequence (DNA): TGTGCCAGTACTTATAGTACAGGAGCTTATGGACTGTTTTTT.

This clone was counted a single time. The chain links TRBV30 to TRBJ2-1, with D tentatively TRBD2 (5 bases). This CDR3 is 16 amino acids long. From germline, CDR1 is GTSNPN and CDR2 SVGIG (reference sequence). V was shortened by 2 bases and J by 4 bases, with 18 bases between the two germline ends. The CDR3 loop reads CAWSPPPQRLYNEQFF. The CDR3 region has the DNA TGTGCCTGGAGTCCCCCCCCTCAGCGGCTATACAATGAGCAGTTCTTC.

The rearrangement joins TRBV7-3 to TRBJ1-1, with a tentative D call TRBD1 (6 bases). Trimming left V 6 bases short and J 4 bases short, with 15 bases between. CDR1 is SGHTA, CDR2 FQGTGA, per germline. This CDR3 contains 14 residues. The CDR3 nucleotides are TGTGCCAGCAGTCCACAGGGTACAGGCACTGAAGCTTTCTTT. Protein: CASSPQGTGTEAFF. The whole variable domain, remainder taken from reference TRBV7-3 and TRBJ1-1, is GAGVSQTPSNKVTEKGKYVELRCDPISGHTALYWYRQSLGQGPEFLIYFQGTGAADDSGLPNDRFFAVRPEGSVSTLKIQRTERGDSAVYLCASSPQGTGTEAFFGQGTRLTVV.

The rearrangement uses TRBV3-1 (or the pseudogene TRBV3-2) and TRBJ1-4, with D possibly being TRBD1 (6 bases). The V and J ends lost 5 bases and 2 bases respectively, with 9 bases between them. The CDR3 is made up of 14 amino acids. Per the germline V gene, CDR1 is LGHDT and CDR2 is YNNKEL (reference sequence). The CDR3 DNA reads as TGTGCCAGCAGCTCCAGGGGCACTAATGAAAAACTGTTTTTT. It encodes CASSSRGTNEKLFF.

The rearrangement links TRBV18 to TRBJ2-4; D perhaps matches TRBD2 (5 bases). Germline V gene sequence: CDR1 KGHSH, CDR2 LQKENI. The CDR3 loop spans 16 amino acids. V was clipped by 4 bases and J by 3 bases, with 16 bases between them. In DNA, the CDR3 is TGTGCCAGCTCACTCGGCTCCGGAGGTGGCAAAAACATTCAGTACTTC. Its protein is CASSLGSGGGKNIQYF.

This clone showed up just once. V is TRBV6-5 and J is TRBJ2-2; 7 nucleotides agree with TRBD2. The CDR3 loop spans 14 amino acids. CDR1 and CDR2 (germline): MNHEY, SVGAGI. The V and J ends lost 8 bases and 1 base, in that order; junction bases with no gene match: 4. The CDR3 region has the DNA TGTGCCAGCTGGGGGGGGAGGAACACCGGGGAGCTGTTTTTT. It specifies CASWGGRNTGELFF.

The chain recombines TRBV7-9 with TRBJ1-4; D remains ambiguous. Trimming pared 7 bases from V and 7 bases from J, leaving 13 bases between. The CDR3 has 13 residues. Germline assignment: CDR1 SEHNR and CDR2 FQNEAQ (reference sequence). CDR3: CASTISPGEKLFF. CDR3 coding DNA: TGTGCCAGCACCATCTCCCCGGGTGAAAAACTGTTTTTT.

The CDR3 DNA sequence: TGTGCCAGCAGCCAGCGGGGAGGGCAAGGTCAGCCCCAGCATTTT. Its protein product is CASSQRGGQGQPQHF. V is TRBV28 and J is TRBJ1-5; D is unresolved. CDR3 length: 15 amino acids. Germline V CDR1 and CDR2: MDHEN, SYDVKM. The V end was cut by 6 bases, the J end by 6 bases, with 18 bases between.

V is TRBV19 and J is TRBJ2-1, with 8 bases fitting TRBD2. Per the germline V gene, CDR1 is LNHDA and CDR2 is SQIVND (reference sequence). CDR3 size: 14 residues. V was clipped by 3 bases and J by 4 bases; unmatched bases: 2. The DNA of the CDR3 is TGTGCCAGTAGTATGCTAGCGGGTTACAATGAGCAGTTCTTC. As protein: CASSMLAGYNEQFF.

CDR3 in amino acids: CASSSLPLEQGYF. CDR3 DNA: TGTGCCAGCAGTTCGCTACCCCTTGAGCAGGGGTACTTC. V and J are TRBV6-8 and TRBJ2-7; possibly TRBD1 for D (5 bases). Germline V CDR1 and CDR2: MNHGY, SAAAGT. The CDR3 sequence is 13 residues long. V lost 4 bases and J lost 12, with 19 bases in between.

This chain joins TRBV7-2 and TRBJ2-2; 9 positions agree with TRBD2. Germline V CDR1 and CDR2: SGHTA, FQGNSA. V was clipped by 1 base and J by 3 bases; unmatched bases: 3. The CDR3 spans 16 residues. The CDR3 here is CASSLGTSGYTGELFF. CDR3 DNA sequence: TGTGCCAGCAGCTTAGGAACTAGCGGGTACACCGGGGAGCTGTTTTTT.